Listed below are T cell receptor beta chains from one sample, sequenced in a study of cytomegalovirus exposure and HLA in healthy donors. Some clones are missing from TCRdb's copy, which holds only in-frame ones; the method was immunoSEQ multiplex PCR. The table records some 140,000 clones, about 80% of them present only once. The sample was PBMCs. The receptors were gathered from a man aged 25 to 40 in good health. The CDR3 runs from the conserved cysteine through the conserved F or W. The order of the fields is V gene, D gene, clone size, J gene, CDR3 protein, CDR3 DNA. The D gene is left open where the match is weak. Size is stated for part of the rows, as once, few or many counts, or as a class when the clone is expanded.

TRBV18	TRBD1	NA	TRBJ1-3	CASSPARTGGNTIYF	TGTGCCAGCTCACCCGCGAGGACAGGAGGAAACACCATATATTTT
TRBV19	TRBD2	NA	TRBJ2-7	CASSIPGASGSNYEQYF	TGTGCCAGTAGTATCCCGGGGGCTAGCGGGAGCAACTACGAGCAGTACTTC
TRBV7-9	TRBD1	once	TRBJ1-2	CASSFGTGDGYTF	TGTGCCAGCAGCTTCGGGACAGGGGATGGCTACACCTTC
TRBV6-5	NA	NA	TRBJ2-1	CASSYSPFRSYNEQFF	TGTGCCAGCAGTTACTCCCCCTTTCGGTCCTACAATGAGCAGTTCTTC
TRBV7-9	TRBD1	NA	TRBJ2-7	CASSPTQPGTGTHEQYF	TGTGCCAGCAGCCCAACCCAACCCGGGACAGGGACCCACGAGCAGTACTTC
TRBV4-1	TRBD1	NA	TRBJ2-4	CASSPGGATKNIQYF	TGCGCCAGCAGCCCAGGGGGCGCGACCAAAAACATTCAGTACTTC
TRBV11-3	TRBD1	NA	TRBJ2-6	CASSRTGEGANVLTF	TGTGCCAGCAGTAGGACAGGGGAAGGGGCCAACGTCCTGACTTTC
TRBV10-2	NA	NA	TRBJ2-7	CASSEQMPHYEQYF	TGCGCCAGCAGTGAACAGATGCCCCACTACGAGCAGTACTTC
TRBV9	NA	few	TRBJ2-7	CASSVGPRYEQYF	TGTGCCAGCAGCGTAGGTCCGAGGTACGAGCAGTACTTC
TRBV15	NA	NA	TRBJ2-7	CATSSVGSGLYEQYF	TGTGCCACCAGCAGTGTCGGCTCGGGTTTATACGAGCAGTACTTC
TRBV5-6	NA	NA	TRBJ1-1	CASSSQSGYEAFF	TGTGCCAGCAGCTCCCAGAGCGGATACGAAGCTTTCTTT
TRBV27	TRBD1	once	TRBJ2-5	CASSRQGAPSKETQYF	TGTGCCAGCAGTAGACAGGGGGCGCCTTCAAAAGAGACCCAGTACTTC
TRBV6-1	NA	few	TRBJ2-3	CASTRQGSSTDTQYF	TGTGCCAGCACTCGTCAGGGGTCCTCCACAGATACGCAGTATTTT
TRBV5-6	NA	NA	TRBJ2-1	CASSLPGLRGANEQFF	TGTGCCAGCAGCCTTCCCGGGTTGAGAGGAGCCAATGAGCAGTTCTTC